The sequence of this T cell receptor beta chain was determined in a study of a mutant IDH1 vaccine in newly diagnosed glioma. The wider study: Patients' prior therapy spanned radiotherapy, temozolomide, or both; most underwent both.

The CDR3 is made up of 16 amino acids. The V end lost 2 bases, the J end lost 4 bases, and 15 bases lay between the germline ends. Germline V gene lookup returns CDR1 SEHNR and CDR2 FQNEAQ (reference sequence). In regard to this clone: The antigen is not known.

Libraries were prepared by immunoSEQ multiplex PCR; TCRdb keeps only in-frame clonotypes and omits some of them. The profile shows roughly 43,000 clones, approximately 84% of them singletons. Time point: week 23, last vaccination. Each dose of the vaccine consisted of 300 ug of mutant IDH1 20-mer peptide, with topical imiquimod. This receptor was taken from a woman younger than 35 with glioma. Some clones in this sample may be carry-over from other donors' samples. Sequenced material: PBMCs, taken from a glioma patient whose treatment included an IDH1 peptide vaccine. This chain connects TRBV7-9 to TRBJ2-1, with a weak D call TRBD2 (5 bases). The DNA of the CDR3 is TGTGCCAGCAGCTTATGGTCTAGCCGAATTTACAATGAGCAGTTCTTC. It specifies CASSLWSSRIYNEQFF.